A single sample is the source of the 14 T cell receptor beta chains below, sequenced in a study of CD8+CD57+ T cells in acquired aplastic anemia. Flow cytometry had shown expanded CD8+CD57+ cells in the patients chosen for sequencing. Genomic DNA constituted the template upon which TCR beta VDJ and CDR3 profiling was performed. Each CDR3 protein gets one entry after TCRdb re-called the reads with MiXCR. The table records some 170,000 distinct CDR3 sequences, roughly 63% of them present only once. The sequenced material came from sorted CD4+, CD8+, or CD8+CD57+ T cells (not recorded which) from PBMCs. Receptors were obtained from a human donor with aplastic anemia.

The chain recombines TRBV7-9 with TRBJ1-1; D is unclear. V lost 1 base, J lost 1 base, and 10 bases lay in between. Germline V gene data show CDR1 as SEHNR and CDR2 as FQNEAQ (reference sequence). This CDR3 region has 15 residues. The DNA for the CDR3 is TGTGCCAGCAGCTTAGTGGAAGGACCGAACACTGAAGCTTTCTTT. This codes for CASSLVEGPNTEAFF.

This chain links TRBV19 with TRBJ2-1, with 8 bases identical to TRBD2. CDR3 size: 13 residues. Germline CDR1 LNHDA, CDR2 SQIVND (reference sequence). V lost 5 bases, J lost 10 bases, and 7 bases stayed unmatched. The CDR3 DNA reads TGTGCCAGTAGTGAGCGGGGGTTTAAGGAGCAGTTCTTC. Translated: CASSERGFKEQFF.

The rearrangement uses TRBV29-1 and TRBJ2-7, with D perhaps TRBD1 or TRBD2 (5 bases each). V shed 5 bases and J shed 3 bases, with 11 bases lying between them. Germline CDR1 and CDR2: SQVTM and ANQGSEA. CDR3 size: 12 residues. The CDR3 reads CSVLRGNYEQYF. The CDR3 DNA reads as TGCAGCGTTCTGAGGGGAAACTACGAGCAGTACTTC.

The chain recombines TRBV6-4 with TRBJ1-3; D is perhaps TRBD1 (5 bases). This CDR3 spans 14 amino acids. CDR1 MRHNA and CDR2 SNTAGT come from the germline V gene. V was shortened by 6 bases and J by 2 bases, with 11 bases between the two germline ends. The CDR3 nucleotides are TGTGCCAGCAGGCGAGGGGTCCCTGGAAACACCATATATTTT. This gives the protein CASRRGVPGNTIYF.

This chain uses TRBV10-3 with TRBJ2-2; 12 bases map to TRBD1. There are 15 residues in the CDR3. V gave up 6 bases and J gave up 3 bases; unmatched junction bases: 2. Germline CDR1 reads ENHRY; CDR2 reads SYGVKD. CDR3 amino acids: CAIRGTGGDTGELFF. CDR3 bases: TGTGCCATCAGGGGGACAGGGGGCGACACCGGGGAGCTGTTTTTT.

This clonotype was seen just once. V usage is TRBV7-8 and J usage is TRBJ1-2; a possible D gene is TRBD1 (5 bases). CDR1 is SGHVS and CDR2 is FQNEAQ in the germline V gene. The CDR3 has 14 amino acids. V was shortened by 1 base and J by 8 bases, with 14 bases between the two germline ends. The chain's CDR3 is CASSLELDRGGYTF. In DNA form, the CDR3 reads TGTGCCAGCAGCTTAGAGCTGGATAGGGGCGGCTACACCTTC.

CDR3 protein: CASSPHFVGSYGYTF. CDR3 nucleotide sequence: TGTGCCAGCAGTCCCCACTTTGTGGGCAGCTATGGCTACACCTTC. This chain links TRBV9 with TRBJ1-2; D gene uncertain. Trimming removed 5 bases at V and 4 bases at J, with 18 bases between. The V gene's germline CDR1 is SGDLS and CDR2 YYNGEE. This CDR3 is 15 amino acids long.

This clonotype was counted a single time. This sequence joins TRBV7-9 and TRBJ1-3; D unresolved. V was cut by 4 bases and J by 0 bases, with 7 bases left in between. The CDR3 is made up of 14 amino acids. Germline values: CDR1 SEHNR, CDR2 FQNEAQ (reference sequence). The CDR3 DNA follows: TGTGCCAGCAGCTCTTCAGACTCTGGAAACACCATATATTTT. It is translated as CASSSSDSGNTIYF.

This clonotype came up a few times. The genes are TRBV7-2 and TRBJ2-1; TRBD2 is a possible D gene (6 bases). CDR3 size: 14 residues. The V gene lost 6 bases and the J gene lost 6 bases, with 15 bases spanning the gap. The V gene's germline CDR1 is SGHTA and CDR2 FQGNSA. Written as DNA, the CDR3 is TGTGCCAGCAGTTACCCTTTGGGGGGCAATGAGCAGTTCTTC. It codes for CASSYPLGGNEQFF.

This clonotype was counted many times. The chain couples TRBV7-9 to TRBJ2-3; D gene unclear. The CDR3 is 14 residues long. Trimming pared 5 bases from V and 2 bases from J, leaving 11 bases between. In germline, CDR1 is SEHNR, CDR2 FQNEAQ (reference sequence). This CDR3 is CASSLTSYTDTQYF. The CDR3 nucleotides read TGTGCCAGCAGCCTAACGAGCTACACAGATACGCAGTATTTT.

CDR3 nucleotides: TGTGCCAGCAGCTTAGAGGGAGAGGCAGCCTACGAGCAGTACTTC. Residues: CASSLEGEAAYEQYF. This chain joins TRBV7-9 and TRBJ2-7; TRBD2 is a possible D gene (5 bases). Between the trimmed V and J ends, which lost 1 base and 2 bases, there was a span of 12 bases. This CDR3 has 15 residues. CDR1 and CDR2 from the germline V gene are SEHNR and FQNEAQ (reference sequence). Based on the CDR3 plus reference TRBV7-9 and TRBJ2-7, the full variable domain is DTGVSQNPRHKITKRGQNVTFRCDPISEHNRLYWYRQTLGQGPEFLTYFQNEAQLEKSRLLSDRFSAERPKGSFSTLEIQRTEQGDSAMYLCASSLEGEAAYEQYFGPGTRLTVT.

The gene calls are TRBV5-1 and TRBJ1-6; D ambiguous. Germline V gene sequence: CDR1 SGHRS, CDR2 YFSETQ. The length of the CDR3 is 16 residues. V was shortened by 3 bases and J by 9 bases, with 19 bases between the two germline ends. In nucleotides, the CDR3 is TGCGCCAGCAGCTCGATGGGTGCGGGGTCCGTTTCACCCCTCCACTTT. Protein: CASSSMGAGSVSPLHF.

The chain carries TRBV20-1 and TRBJ2-1; D is perhaps TRBD2 (7 bases). The CDR3 contains 13 residues. The germline V gene has CDR1 DFQATT and CDR2 SNEGSKA (reference sequence). Trimming removed 6 bases from V and 7 bases from J, with 16 bases in between. The DNA for the CDR3 is TGCAGTGCGGAAAGGGGGGGGGGGAATGAGCAGTTCTTC. It is translated as CSAERGGGNEQFF.

At least ten counts were recorded for this clonotype. V is TRBV27 and J is TRBJ2-7; TRBD1 matches 7 bases. The ends lost 5 bases at V and 4 bases at J; junction bases unmatched: 2. CDR1 is MNHEY and CDR2 is SMNVEV in the germline V gene (reference sequence). This CDR3 region has 12 residues. The CDR3 DNA is TGTGCCAGCAGTACACAGGGGTACGAGCAGTACTTC. This gives the protein CASSTQGYEQYF.